The clone carrying this TCR beta chain has more than one count but fewer than ten. Its cognate antigen is unknown. These data originate in a study of T cell repertoires in cytomegalovirus infection. Study overall: Public TCR beta signatures marked donors with CMV infection and the matching HLA. Overall study results and limits: It was HLA-C-restricted CMV-specific TCR beta clonotypes that dominated the response ex vivo. The cumulative frequency of public TCR beta families distinguished individuals who carried CMV together with the relevant HLA.

TCRdb re-called the reads through MiXCR, storing one row per CDR3 protein. The sample lists fewer than 550,000 distinct CDR3 sequences; around 27% were seen once. Specimen: PBMCs. The source of this sequence is a human donor in good health (CMV status not recorded). Some clones in this sample may be carry-over from other donors' samples.

CDR3 nucleotide sequence: TGTGCCAGCAGCCGAATCGGGACTAGCGGGAGGGCAGATACGCAGTATTTT. It specifies CASSRIGTSGRADTQYF. This chain links TRBV7-2 with TRBJ2-3; the match to TRBD2 covers 16 bases. The germline gives CDR1 SGHTA, CDR2 FQGNSA. This CDR3 spans 17 amino acids. The J segment lost 4 bases and the V segment lost 5 bases, leaving 6 bases of the junction unmatched.